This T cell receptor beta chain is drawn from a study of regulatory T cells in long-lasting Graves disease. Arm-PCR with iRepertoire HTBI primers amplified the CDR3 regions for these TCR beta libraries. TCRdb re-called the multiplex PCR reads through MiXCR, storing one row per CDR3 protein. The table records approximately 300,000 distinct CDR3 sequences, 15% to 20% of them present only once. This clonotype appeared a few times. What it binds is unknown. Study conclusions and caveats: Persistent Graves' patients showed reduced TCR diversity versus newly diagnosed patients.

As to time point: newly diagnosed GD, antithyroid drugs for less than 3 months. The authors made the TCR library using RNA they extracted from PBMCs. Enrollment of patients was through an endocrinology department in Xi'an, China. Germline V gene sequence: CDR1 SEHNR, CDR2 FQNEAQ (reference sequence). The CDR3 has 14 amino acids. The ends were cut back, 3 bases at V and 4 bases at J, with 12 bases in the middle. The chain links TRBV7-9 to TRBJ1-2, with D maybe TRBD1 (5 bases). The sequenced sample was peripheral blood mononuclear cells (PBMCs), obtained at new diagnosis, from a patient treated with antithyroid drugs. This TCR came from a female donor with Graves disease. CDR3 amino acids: CASSLGQGSYGYTF. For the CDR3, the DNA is TGTGCCAGCAGCTTGGGCCAGGGTAGCTATGGCTACACCTTC.